This entry describes one T cell receptor (beta chain). What it binds is unknown. 60 Vbeta and 13 Jbeta primers were used in PCR. Produced via immunoSEQ multiplex PCR; TCRdb's table is partial and in-frame only. The table records 150,000 to 160,000 clones, 80% of them present only once. These data are taken from a study of cytomegalovirus exposure and HLA in healthy donors. Study-wide results and limits: Presence/absence comparisons presumed near-even sequencing depth among donors.

Looked up from germline, CDR1 is SGHRS and CDR2 is YFSETQ. CDR3 length: 17 residues. V trimming: 0 bases; J trimming: 1 base; junction bases outside the gene matches: 10. V and J are TRBV5-1 and TRBJ2-7; the match to TRBD2 covers 7 bases. The material sequenced was PBMCs. This TCR came from a woman aged 40 to 50 in good health and CMV-seropositive. CDR3 in DNA: TGCGCCAGCAGCTTGGCCGGGCTAGCGGAACGTTCCTACGAGCAGTACTTC. It specifies CASSLAGLAERSYEQYF.